What follows are 2 T cell receptor beta chains derived from one specimen sequenced in a study of neoadjuvant anti-PD-1 for oral cavity cancer. The time point is: after neoadjuvant nivolumab, at surgical resection. Profiling relied on immunoSEQ multiplex PCR, and the TCRdb table lists in-frame clones only, not all of them. The sample includes approximately 13,000 clones, about 77% of them seen just once. The sequences come from PBMCs, collected after nivolumab (anti-PD-1) treatment. These receptors originate from a person between 40 and 85 years old with oral cavity squamous cell carcinoma.

This clone was detected a few times. CDR3 region: CASSLGASGSYEQYF. The CDR3 coding sequence is TGTGCCAGCAGTTTAGGGGCTAGCGGGAGTTACGAGCAGTACTTC. The chain joins TRBV28 to TRBJ2-7; TRBD2 agrees at 10 bases. The CDR3 has 15 residues. Germline CDR1 MDHEN, CDR2 SYDVKM. With V trimmed by 2 bases and J by 4 bases, 5 bases remained unmatched.

The CDR3 DNA follows: TGTGCCAGCAGCCCTCGACAGGGGGCTACCGGGGAGCTGTTTTTT. This translates into CASSPRQGATGELFF. The chain recombines TRBV11-1 with TRBJ2-2; 10 bases fit TRBD1. With 5 bases clipped from V and 5 bases from J, the junction kept 5 bases outside the gene matches. Germline V gene lookup returns CDR1 SGHAT and CDR2 FQDESV (reference sequence). This CDR3 has 15 amino acids.